This T cell receptor beta chain comes out of a study of prognosis after radiotherapy for stage I lung cancer. Overall study: Some 12 patients had adenocarcinoma tumors, while squamous cell carcinoma tumors were found in about 7.

Genomic DNA served as the source from which two-round multiplex PCR generated TCR beta CDR3 amplicons. Primers (each specific to one TRBV or TRBJ gene) were used in first-round PCR. TCRdb reanalysed the multiplex PCR reads using MiXCR and keeps one entry per CDR3 protein. Among about 22,000 distinct CDR3 sequences listed, 35% to 50% were seen once. The CDR3 sequence is 20 residues long. V shed 0 bases, J shed 3 bases, and the junction held 9 bases outside the gene matches. Germline-derived CDR1 and CDR2 are MNHEY and SVGEGT. V and J are TRBV6-2 or TRBV6-3 and TRBJ2-1, with TRBD2 matching 15 bases. This clonotype was obtained from a donor at least 50 years old with non-small cell lung cancer. Specimen: PBMCs, collected before or after stereotactic body radiation therapy (not recorded which). The CDR3 region is CASSYSSWTSGRGSYNEQFF. In nucleotides, the CDR3 is TGTGCCAGCAGTTACTCCTCCTGGACTAGCGGGAGGGGTAGCTACAATGAGCAGTTCTTC.